The 20 T cell receptor beta chains below all came from one sample that was sequenced in a study of shared clonotypes between healthy human individuals (dated by TCRdb to about 2020). The method behind the library was the immunoSEQ multiplex PCR assay. In its TCRdb copy, this immuneACCESS table keeps in-frame sequences only and misses some clones. Where compared with another copy, unresolved V genes explain less than half of these, and the others have no known cause. For this sample there are a few million clones; more than 85% appear just once. The ten largest clones add up to about 0.41% of the sample. Sequencing was performed on naive CD4+ T cells from PBMCs. In light of the paper, this sample's cell subset or site label describes: CD45RA+ positively selected. Every receptor here comes from a man aged 18 to 29 in good health. Some clones in this sample may be carry-over from other donors' samples.

V is TRBV5-1 and J is TRBJ2-1, with 9 bases fitting TRBD2. Germline trimming cut 0 bases from V and 7 bases from J; bases unmatched to any gene: 8. The length of the CDR3 is 16 residues. Germline lookup yields CDR1 SGHRS and CDR2 YFSETQ. The CDR3 bases are TGCGCCAGCAGCTTGGTTGTGACTAGCGGAAGAAATGAGCAGTTCTTC. This codes for CASSLVVTSGRNEQFF.

This chain connects TRBV27 to TRBJ2-2; D remains unclear. CDR1 is MNHEY and CDR2 is SMNVEV in the germline V gene (reference sequence). This CDR3 is built from 14 residues. The ends were cut back, 3 bases at V and 1 base at J, with 6 bases in the middle. The DNA of the CDR3 is TGTGCCAGCAGTTTTTCGGGGAACACCGGGGAGCTGTTTTTT. Translated: CASSFSGNTGELFF.

In its sample, this clone was seen once. The chain recombines TRBV28 with TRBJ2-7; no clear D. CDR1 is MDHEN and CDR2 is SYDVKM in the germline V gene. This CDR3 is 17 amino acids long. V was shortened by 5 bases and J by 1 base, with 21 bases between the two germline ends. The CDR3 bases are TGTGCCAGCAGTCCTACCCTCGGACGGAATGGATCCTACGAGCAGTACTTC. Translation gives CASSPTLGRNGSYEQYF.

This clone was seen a handful of times. The chain recombines TRBV28 with TRBJ1-5; D not certain. The germline CDR1 and CDR2 sequences are MDHEN and SYDVKM. The germline V and J ends were trimmed by 6 bases and 0 bases, with 12 bases remaining between them. There are 15 residues in the CDR3. The CDR3 DNA reads TGTGCCAGCAGCCCTCGGGGTGATAGCAATCAGCCCCAGCATTTT. Translating it yields CASSPRGDSNQPQHF.

This clone was observed once. Additional DNA sequences in this sample encode the identical CDR3. The CDR3 DNA sequence: TGTGCCAGCAGCTTAGGGGGCCTGTACCAAGAGACCCAGTACTTC. As protein: CASSLGGLYQETQYF. The rearrangement links TRBV7-2 to TRBJ2-5; D is perhaps TRBD1 (5 bases). The V end was cut by 1 base, the J end by 0 bases, with 9 bases between. Germline V gives CDR1 SGHTA, CDR2 FQGNSA. The CDR3 consists of 15 residues.

Details on this clone: The sample has other DNA sequences that encode this CDR3 too. The J gene is TRBJ2-5, the V gene TRBV2, with 13 bases that match TRBD2. Germline-derived CDR1 and CDR2 are SNHLY and FYNNEI. V lost 5 bases and J lost 5; bases outside the gene matches: 5. The CDR3 has 15 amino acids. The CDR3 reads CASSSGLAGVETQYF. CDR3 bases: TGTGCCAGCAGTTCTGGACTAGCGGGAGTGGAGACCCAGTACTTC. The full variable domain, rest sourced from reference TRBV2 and TRBJ2-5, is EPEVTQTPSHQVTQMGQEVILRCVPISNHLYFYWYRQILGQKVEFLVSFYNNEISEKSEIFDDQFSVERPDGSNFTLKIRSTKLEDSAMYFCASSSGLAGVETQYFGPGTRLLVL.

The CDR3 DNA reads as TGTGCCAGTAGTCCCTCCGGACCAAAGGGGGAGACCCAGTACTTC. This sequence encodes CASSPSGPKGETQYF. The V and J genes are TRBV19 and TRBJ2-5; D perhaps matches TRBD1 (5 bases). This CDR3 region has 15 residues. Trimming removed 5 bases at V and 5 bases at J, with 18 bases between. Germline V gene sequence: CDR1 LNHDA, CDR2 SQIVND (reference sequence).

The genes are TRBV10-3 and TRBJ1-4; 9 positions agree with TRBD1. J was trimmed by 0 bases and V by 6 bases; bases with no gene match: 8. The CDR3 totals 17 residues. Germline V gene sequence: CDR1 ENHRY, CDR2 SYGVKD. The CDR3 loop reads CAISPGTGIATNEKLFF. The CDR3 nucleotides are TGTGCCATCAGCCCCGGGACAGGGATTGCAACTAATGAAAAACTGTTTTTT.

The J gene is TRBJ2-7, the V gene TRBV5-1, with 11 bases identical to TRBD2. From germline, CDR1 is SGHRS and CDR2 YFSETQ. The CDR3 has 14 amino acids. Losses at the gene ends were 6 bases for V and 7 bases for J; bases not matched to a gene: 9. The CDR3 spells CASNLLAGEDEQYF. The CDR3 DNA is TGCGCCAGCAACTTACTAGCGGGAGAGGATGAGCAGTACTTC.

The chain employs TRBV5-4 and TRBJ2-3; 8 bases are shared with TRBD1. Germline V gene lookup returns CDR1 SGHNT and CDR2 YYREEE (reference sequence). V was clipped by 3 bases and J by 0 bases; unmatched bases: 3. CDR3 length: 15 residues. The CDR3 DNA sequence: TGTGCCAGCAGCTCCCAGGGGGCTAGCACAGATACGCAGTATTTT. This codes for CASSSQGASTDTQYF.

Remarks on this clone: In the same sample, other DNA sequences code for this CDR3. The chain couples TRBV6-1 to TRBJ1-2; D remains ambiguous. Deletions cut 4 bases from V and 2 bases from J, with 8 bases between. Germline CDR1 reads MNHNS; CDR2 reads SASEGT. The CDR3 runs 13 residues. CDR3 nucleotides: TGTGCCAGCAGTGCGGCGGGGAACTATGGCTACACCTTC. Protein sequence: CASSAAGNYGYTF.

V gene TRBV19 combines with J gene TRBJ2-1, with 8 bases fitting TRBD1. CDR1 and CDR2 (germline): LNHDA, SQIVND (reference sequence). The CDR3 is 16 residues long. The trim removed 5 bases at V and 1 base at J, leaving 7 bases unmatched. CDR3 sequence: CASSSFTGGSYNEQFF. As DNA, the CDR3 is TGTGCCAGTAGTTCCTTTACAGGGGGGTCCTACAATGAGCAGTTCTTC. Drawing the rest from reference TRBV19 and TRBJ2-1, the complete variable domain is DGGITQSPKYLFRKEGQNVTLSCEQNLNHDAMYWYRQDPGQGLRLIYYSQIVNDFQKGDIAEGYSVSREKKESFPLTVTSAQKNPTAFYLCASSSFTGGSYNEQFFGPGTRLTVL.

The chain recombines TRBV7-2 with TRBJ2-7; D is undetermined. Trimming took 5 bases from V and 2 from J, leaving 10 bases between them. There are 13 residues in the CDR3. Germline CDR1 reads SGHTA; CDR2 reads FQGNSA. The CDR3 DNA reads TGTGCCAGCAGCACGGACGGACCCTACGAGCAGTACTTC. It yields the protein CASSTDGPYEQYF. Combining the CDR3 with reference TRBV7-2 and TRBJ2-7 gives the whole variable domain GAGVSQSPSNKVTEKGKDVELRCDPISGHTALYWYRQSLGQGLEFLIYFQGNSAPDKSGLPSDRFSAERTGGSVSTLTIQRTQQEDSAVYLCASSTDGPYEQYFGPGTRLTVT.

The rearrangement uses TRBV5-1 and TRBJ2-7, with D tentatively TRBD1 or TRBD2 (7 bases each). The germline V and J ends were trimmed by 4 bases and 4 bases, with 18 bases remaining between them. The CDR3 runs 15 residues. CDR1 is SGHRS, CDR2 YFSETQ, per germline. CDR3 nucleotide sequence: TGCGCCAGCAGCAGTCCGAACAGGGGAGGGTACGAGCAGTACTTC. Translation gives CASSSPNRGGYEQYF.

The chain couples TRBV5-5 to TRBJ1-2, with 12 positions matching TRBD1. CDR3 length: 19 amino acids. The V gene's germline CDR1 is SGHKS and CDR2 YYEKEE (reference sequence). The V segment lost 2 bases and the J segment 7 bases; nucleotides outside the gene matches: 18. Here the CDR3 DNA reads TGTGCCAGCAGCTTTCGACCACCGGGACAGGGGGCAATTTCTAGTGGCTACACCTTC. Encoded protein: CASSFRPPGQGAISSGYTF.

The chain joins TRBV5-1 to TRBJ2-3; D uncertain. Trimming stripped 0 bases from V and 5 bases from J, with 10 bases between. Germline CDR1 SGHRS, CDR2 YFSETQ. The CDR3 is 14 amino acids. CDR3 amino acids: CASSLANFVDTQYF. DNA for the CDR3: TGCGCCAGCAGCTTGGCCAATTTCGTAGATACGCAGTATTTT.

The V gene is TRBV27, the J gene TRBJ1-2, with D maybe TRBD1 (5 bases). Trimming left V 2 bases short and J 8 bases short, with 15 bases between. CDR3 length equals 14 residues. Germline CDR1 reads MNHEY; CDR2 reads SMNVEV (reference sequence). The CDR3 loop is CASSLDGRAGGYTF. In DNA, the CDR3 is TGTGCCAGCAGTTTAGACGGCAGGGCGGGAGGCTACACCTTC.

This clone has more than one count but fewer than ten. The sample carries other DNA sequences with the same CDR3. The chain links TRBV28 to TRBJ1-1; 8 bases align to TRBD1. CDR1 and CDR2 (germline): MDHEN, SYDVKM. V trimming: 0 bases; J trimming: 4 bases; junction bases outside the gene matches: 1. CDR3 length: 14 amino acids. CDR3 in DNA: TGTGCCAGCAGTTTATGGACAGGGGTCACTGAAGCTTTCTTT. This encodes CASSLWTGVTEAFF.

This sequence joins TRBV20-1 and TRBJ1-2; D uncertain. From germline, CDR1 is DFQATT and CDR2 SNEGSKA (reference sequence). The CDR3 consists of 11 residues. Trimming took off 0 bases at V and 10 bases at J, with 9 bases between the two ends. The CDR3: CSARDVYNYTF. CDR3 nucleotide sequence: TGCAGTGCTAGAGATGTCTATAACTACACCTTC.

This chain links TRBV7-9 with TRBJ2-7; 11 nucleotides match TRBD2. CDR1 is SEHNR and CDR2 is FQNEAQ in the germline V gene (reference sequence). J was trimmed by 0 bases and V by 5 bases; bases with no gene match: 3. The CDR3 sequence is 15 residues long. The DNA for the CDR3 is TGTGCCAGCAGCATGGGACTAGCGGACTCCTACGAGCAGTACTTC. Protein product: CASSMGLADSYEQYF.